The 29 T cell receptor beta chains reported below all come from one sample, sequenced in a study of T cell changes during pregnancy in multiple sclerosis. Data came from immunoSEQ multiplex PCR; TCRdb stores just in-frame clones and leaves some out. This sample has roughly 26,000 clones, with roughly 89% found just once. The source material was CD8+ T cells from peripheral blood mononuclear cells, sampled in the second trimester of pregnancy. These receptors all come from a female donor with multiple sclerosis, enrolled in a pregnancy study.

Notes on this clone: Relative to the germline gene, one junction end is altered; a read error may explain this. The chain combines TRBV6-6 with TRBJ2-2, with 11 positions matching TRBD2. The CDR3 contains 14 residues. Germline CDR1 MNHNY, CDR2 SVGAGI (reference sequence). This CDR3 is CASRPLAGDRGAVF. The DNA for the CDR3 is TGTGCCAGCAGGCCACTAGCGGGAGACCGGGGAGCTGTTTTT.

The V and J genes are TRBV5-6 and TRBJ2-1, with TRBD2 matching 13 bases. The CDR3 runs to 17 residues. V lost 4 bases, J lost 4 bases, and 8 bases stayed unmatched. The germline V gene has CDR1 SGHDT and CDR2 YYEEEE. CDR3 sequence: CASSRGLAGVGYNEQFF. DNA of the CDR3: TGTGCCAGCAGCCGCGGACTAGCGGGAGTCGGGTACAATGAGCAGTTCTTC.

The V call is TRBV6-5, the J call TRBJ2-4; 7 nucleotides line up with TRBD2. The trim removed 2 bases at V and 6 bases at J, leaving 10 bases unmatched. CDR1 is MNHEY, CDR2 SVGAGI, per germline. This CDR3 contains 16 residues. The CDR3 loop is CASSYESGEGGNIQYF. The DNA of the CDR3 is TGTGCCAGCAGTTACGAGTCGGGGGAGGGCGGAAACATTCAGTACTTC.

The chain recombines TRBV4-3 with TRBJ1-4; D unresolved. This CDR3 is built from 15 residues. In germline, CDR1 is LGHNA, CDR2 YSLEER. The V end was cut by 4 bases, the J end by 0 bases, with 9 bases between. The CDR3 DNA reads as TGCGCCAGCAGCCCGTCCAGCGCAACTAATGAAAAACTGTTTTTT. Encoded protein: CASSPSSATNEKLFF.

A few counts support this clone. The V gene is TRBV7-6, the J gene TRBJ2-1, with 7 nucleotides matching TRBD2. CDR1 and CDR2 (germline): SGHVS, FNYEAQ. V lost 2 bases, J lost 5 bases, and 3 bases stayed unmatched. The CDR3 has 14 residues. CDR3 residues: CASSLSGANNEQFF. The CDR3 coding sequence is TGTGCCAGCAGCTTAAGCGGGGCGAACAATGAGCAGTTCTTC.

The V gene is TRBV13, the J gene TRBJ2-2; D ambiguous. V lost 0 bases and J lost 2, with 4 bases in between. This CDR3 has 14 residues. Germline V gene lookup returns CDR1 PRHDT and CDR2 FYEKMQ (reference sequence). CDR3 loop: CASSLGKNTGELFF. The CDR3 coding sequence is TGTGCCAGCAGCTTAGGCAAAAACACCGGGGAGCTGTTTTTT.

The CDR3: CASSRQREGNEQYF. The DNA for the CDR3 is TGTGCCAGCAGCCGACAGCGGGAGGGGAACGAGCAGTACTTC. The V and J genes are TRBV7-2 and TRBJ2-7; 10 bases map to TRBD2. V was clipped by 5 bases and J by 5 bases; unmatched bases: 6. This CDR3 spans 14 amino acids. Germline CDR1 and CDR2: SGHTA and FQGNSA. The complete variable domain, with remaining parts taken from reference TRBV7-2 and TRBJ2-7, reads GAGVSQSPSNKVTEKGKDVELRCDPISGHTALYWYRQSLGQGLEFLIYFQGNSAPDKSGLPSDRFSAERTGGSVSTLTIQRTQQEDSAVYLCASSRQREGNEQYFGPGTRLTVT.

This rearrangement joins TRBV10-2 to TRBJ2-7, with 16 bases aligning to TRBD2. Trimming removed 6 bases from V and 7 bases from J; junction bases left unmatched: 9. The CDR3 sequence is 16 residues long. The V gene's germline CDR1 is WSHSY and CDR2 SAAADI. DNA of the CDR3: TGCGCCAGCAGCCGCGGGACTAGCGGGAGGGGGGGAGAGCAGTACTTC. The encoded protein is CASSRGTSGRGGEQYF.

The chain uses TRBV4-3 and TRBJ1-3; unclear D gene. Between the trimmed V and J ends, which lost 0 bases and 4 bases, there was a span of 16 bases. This CDR3 is built from 17 residues. Germline V gene data show CDR1 as LGHNA and CDR2 as YSLEER. The CDR3 protein is CASSQDRVLTGGNTIYF. The DNA for the CDR3 is TGCGCCAGCAGCCAAGATCGGGTTCTAACGGGGGGAAACACCATATATTTT.

The rearrangement joins TRBV27 to TRBJ1-4, with 10 bases lining up with TRBD1. Germline V lookup: CDR1 MNHEY, CDR2 SMNVEV (reference sequence). Trimming removed 5 bases from V and 10 bases from J; junction bases left unmatched: 10. CDR3 size: 15 residues. CDR3 nucleotides: TGTGCCAGCAGTCGGACAGGGGGTGGCTTCGGAAAACTGTTTTTT. This translates into CASSRTGGGFGKLFF. The full variable domain, in which reference TRBV27 and TRBJ1-4 provide the parts outside the CDR3, is EAQVTQNPRYLITVTGKKLTVTCSQNMNHEYMSWYRQDPGLGLRQIYYSMNVEVTDKGDVPEGYKVSRKEKRNFPLILESPSPNQTSLYFCASSRTGGGFGKLFFGSGTQLSVL.

The chain carries TRBV13 and TRBJ2-7, with TRBD2 matching 10 bases. Trimming at V came to 7 bases and at J to 2 bases, leaving 8 bases not matched to a gene. Germline CDR1 PRHDT, CDR2 FYEKMQ (reference sequence). CDR3 size: 15 residues. CDR3 residues: CASTSGTSAAYEQYF. In DNA form, the CDR3 reads TGTGCCAGCACCTCCGGGACTAGCGCTGCCTACGAGCAGTACTTC.

The chain joins TRBV2 to TRBJ2-5, with a tentative D call TRBD2 (5 bases). V lost 7 bases and J lost 5, with 23 bases in between. The CDR3 loop spans 16 amino acids. Germline values: CDR1 SNHLY, CDR2 FYNNEI. The CDR3 spells CASTPPPQAPGETQYF. The CDR3 DNA sequence: TGTGCCAGCACCCCGCCCCCCCAGGCCCCGGGGGAGACCCAGTACTTC.

V gene TRBV10-3 combines with J gene TRBJ2-7, with D possibly matching TRBD2 (7 bases). This CDR3 has 14 residues. Trimming removed 6 bases from V and 5 bases from J, with 17 bases in between. Germline V lookup: CDR1 ENHRY, CDR2 SYGVKD. The CDR3 DNA follows: TGTGCCATCAGGAAGGGGGGAGGGCCCCACGAGCAGTACTTC. Protein: CAIRKGGGPHEQYF.

The rearrangement uses TRBV28 and TRBJ2-2; 12 positions match TRBD2. The CDR3 contains 15 residues. CDR1 and CDR2 (germline): MDHEN, SYDVKM. Trimming took 5 bases from V and 5 from J; bases not matched to a gene: 3. CDR3 sequence: CASSPGLAGTGELFF. The CDR3 region has the DNA TGTGCCAGCAGTCCGGGACTAGCGGGTACCGGGGAGCTGTTTTTT.

This CDR3 reads CASSLDYQYNEQFF. The CDR3 coding sequence is TGTGCCAGCAGTTTAGACTACCAGTACAATGAGCAGTTCTTC. The genes are TRBV28 and TRBJ2-1, with a possible D match to TRBD2 (5 bases). There are 14 residues in the CDR3. Germline V gene sequence: CDR1 MDHEN, CDR2 SYDVKM. V was pared by 2 bases and J by 4 bases, with 9 bases between.

This rearrangement joins TRBV7-9 to TRBJ2-1; D uncertain. Trimming stripped 7 bases from V and 9 bases from J, with 13 bases between. The germline V gene encodes CDR1 SEHNR and CDR2 FQNEAQ (reference sequence). The CDR3 spans 12 residues. For the CDR3, the DNA is TGTGCCAGCACCACTTCTTCTAGTGAGCAGTTCTTC. This gives the protein CASTTSSSEQFF.

The chain couples TRBV9 to TRBJ2-1; D remains unclear. Germline lookup yields CDR1 SGDLS and CDR2 YYNGEE. Trimming removed 3 bases at V and 8 bases at J, with 12 bases between. CDR3 length equals 13 residues. The CDR3 here is CASSDERVYEQFF. The CDR3, as DNA: TGTGCCAGCAGCGACGAGAGAGTATATGAGCAGTTCTTC. Supplemented by reference TRBV9 and TRBJ2-1, the full variable domain reads DSGVTQTPKHLITATGQRVTLRCSPRSGDLSVYWYQQSLDQGLQFLIQYYNGEERAKGNILERFSAQQFPDLHSELNLSSLELGDSALYFCASSDERVYEQFFGPGTRLTVL.

The chain links TRBV23-1 to TRBJ2-7, with D maybe TRBD2 (5 bases). TRBV23-1 is an ORF; its function is uncertain. The CDR3 has 18 amino acids. Trimming cost V 0 bases and J 0 bases, with 18 bases left between them. DNA for the CDR3: TGCGCCAGCAGTCAATCGGGGAGATTGAGTTGGAGCTCCTACGAGCAGTACTTC. Translated: CASSQSGRLSWSSYEQYF.

V usage is TRBV4-1 and J usage is TRBJ2-7; 9 positions agree with TRBD1. The trim removed 3 bases at V and 3 bases at J, leaving 9 bases unmatched. The CDR3 spans 16 residues. The germline V gene has CDR1 MGHRA and CDR2 YSYEKL. As DNA, the CDR3 is TGCGCCAGCAGCCAGGTGAAGGGACAGGGCTTCTACGAGCAGTACTTC. Amino acid sequence: CASSQVKGQGFYEQYF.

The chain employs TRBV6-5 and TRBJ2-3, with TRBD2 matching over 7 bases. Looked up from germline, CDR1 is MNHEY and CDR2 is SVGAGI. V was clipped by 4 bases and J by 1 base; unmatched bases: 2. There are 14 residues in the CDR3. The CDR3 sequence: CASSSGGRTDTQYF. Here the CDR3 DNA reads TGTGCCAGCAGTTCGGGAGGTCGCACAGATACGCAGTATTTT.

J is TRBJ1-1 and V is TRBV14; 7 nucleotides match TRBD1. Germline V CDR1 and CDR2: SGHDN, FVKESK. Trimming at V came to 0 bases and at J to 9 bases, leaving 4 bases not matched to a gene. This CDR3 has 13 residues. CDR3 sequence: CASSQEVGQQAFF. The CDR3 nucleotides read TGTGCCAGCAGCCAAGAAGTGGGACAGCAAGCTTTCTTT. Full variable domain (rest looked up from reference TRBV14 and TRBJ1-1): EAGVTQFPSHSVIEKGQTVTLRCDPISGHDNLYWYRRVMGKEIKFLLHFVKESKQDESGMPNNRFLAERTGGTYSTLKVQPAELEDSGVYFCASSQEVGQQAFFGQGTRLTVV.

V and J are TRBV5-6 and TRBJ2-7, with D maybe TRBD1 (5 bases). The germline V gene has CDR1 SGHDT and CDR2 YYEEEE. Between the trimmed V and J ends, which lost 1 base and 2 bases, there was a span of 7 bases. The CDR3 has 13 residues. The CDR3 DNA is TGTGCCAGCAGCTTGAGACAGACCTACGAGCAGTACTTC. Amino acids: CASSLRQTYEQYF.

This clone turned up a few times. This chain connects TRBV15 to TRBJ2-5; D might be TRBD1 (6 bases). Germline V gene sequence: CDR1 LNHNV, CDR2 YYDKDF (reference sequence). V lost 5 bases and J lost 0, with 13 bases in between. This CDR3 region has 15 residues. CDR3 sequence reads: CATSDPTGNQETQYF. In nucleotides, the CDR3 is TGTGCCACCAGCGACCCGACAGGTAACCAAGAGACCCAGTACTTC.

A few counts support this clone. The chain employs TRBV19 and TRBJ2-2; D is ambiguous. Per the germline V gene, CDR1 is LNHDA and CDR2 is SQIVND (reference sequence). CDR3 length: 12 amino acids. With 5 bases removed from V and 7 bases from J, the gap between germline ends came to 8 bases. The CDR3 sequence: CASSVTNGELFF. The CDR3 coding sequence is TGTGCCAGTAGTGTTACAAACGGGGAGCTGTTTTTT.

V usage is TRBV28 and J usage is TRBJ2-3; TRBD2 is a possible D gene (6 bases). Trimming stripped 3 bases from V and 3 bases from J, with 10 bases between. The germline V gene encodes CDR1 MDHEN and CDR2 SYDVKM. The CDR3 loop spans 14 amino acids. DNA for the CDR3: TGTGCCAGCAGTTTCCCTGGGGGGACAGATACGCAGTATTTT. Translating it yields CASSFPGGTDTQYF.

The gene calls are TRBV9 and TRBJ1-5; D is unresolved. CDR1 and CDR2 (germline): SGDLS, YYNGEE. The V and J ends lost 3 bases and 0 bases respectively, with 13 bases between them. CDR3 size: 16 residues. The CDR3 loop is CASSAETGDSNQPQHF. The DNA of the CDR3 is TGTGCCAGCAGCGCCGAGACGGGAGATAGCAATCAGCCCCAGCATTTT.

This clone has a single count. The chain couples TRBV6-1 to TRBJ2-7, with D uncertain. The V end lost 2 bases, the J end lost 0 bases, and 8 bases lay between the germline ends. Germline-derived CDR1 and CDR2 are MNHNS and SASEGT. The CDR3 has 14 residues. The CDR3: CASSEPSYSYEQYF. CDR3 sequence (DNA): TGTGCCAGCAGTGAACCCTCGTACTCCTACGAGCAGTACTTC.

This clone occurred once. This rearrangement joins TRBV5-8 to TRBJ2-1; no clear D. The CDR3 is 13 residues long. Germline-derived CDR1 and CDR2 are SGHTS and YDEGEE. Trimming removed 4 bases at V and 15 bases at J, with 20 bases between. CDR3 nucleotide sequence: TGTGCCAGCAGCCTGGACCCCCCTCTATCCCCGTTCTTC. It translates to CASSLDPPLSPFF.

This sequence joins TRBV28 and TRBJ1-1; no clear D. Germline CDR1 is MDHEN and CDR2 is SYDVKM. CDR3 length equals 13 residues. Trimming took 3 bases from V and 4 from J, leaving 9 bases between them. This CDR3 is CASSLVGATEAFF. The CDR3 region has the DNA TGTGCCAGCAGTTTGGTGGGAGCCACTGAAGCTTTCTTT. Based on the CDR3 plus reference TRBV28 and TRBJ1-1, the full variable domain is DVKVTQSSRYLVKRTGEKVFLECVQDMDHENMFWYRQDPGLGLRLIYFSYDVKMKEKGDIPEGYSVSREKKERFSLILESASTNQTSMYLCASSLVGATEAFFGQGTRLTVV.